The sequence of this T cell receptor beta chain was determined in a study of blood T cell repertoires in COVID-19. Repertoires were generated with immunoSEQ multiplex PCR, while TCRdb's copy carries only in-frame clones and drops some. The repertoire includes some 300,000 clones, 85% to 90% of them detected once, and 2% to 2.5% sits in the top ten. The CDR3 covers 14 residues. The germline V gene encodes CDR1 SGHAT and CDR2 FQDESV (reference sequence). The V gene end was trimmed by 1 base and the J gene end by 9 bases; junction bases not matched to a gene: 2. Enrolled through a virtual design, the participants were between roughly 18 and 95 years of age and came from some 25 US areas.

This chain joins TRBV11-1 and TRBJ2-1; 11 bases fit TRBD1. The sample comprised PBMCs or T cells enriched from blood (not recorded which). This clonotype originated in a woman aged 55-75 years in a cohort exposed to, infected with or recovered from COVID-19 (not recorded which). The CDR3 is CASSLGTGGTEQFF. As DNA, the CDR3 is TGTGCCAGCAGCTTAGGGACAGGGGGCACTGAGCAGTTCTTC. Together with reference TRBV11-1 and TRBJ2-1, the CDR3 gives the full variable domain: EAEVAQSPRYKITEKSQAVAFWCDPISGHATLYWYRQILGQGPELLVQFQDESVVDDSQLPKDRFSAERLKGVDSTLKIQPAELGDSAMYLCASSLGTGGTEQFFGPGTRLTVL.